This TCR beta chain was captured in a study of blood T cell repertoires in COVID-19 (dated by TCRdb to 2020 to 2021). General notes on the study: Samples from collaborators originated in the United States, Italy and Spain and spanned both the acute and convalescent phases of COVID-19. The prospective study material was composed of cDNA or gDNA derived from T cells, B-cell-depleted T cells, or PBMCs. Subjects who had been exposed to COVID-19, were actively infected with it, or had recovered from it provided the deeply sampled blood TCRbeta repertoires that made up the dataset. The sample metadata nearly always contained a de-identified subject ID, COVID-19 status, age in years and sex. The samples were drawn from two sources: the first 160 participants of the ongoing ImmuneRACE study, and fewer than 1,500 subjects contributed by 6 global collaborators. The repertoires were released in a freely available public database meant as a resource for research on the immune response to SARS-CoV-2. Where available, HLA class I and class II types were taken from metadata supplied by the sample provider and were not determined by assay-based typing. The paper as a whole reports these results and caveats: The amount of clinical and demographic metadata varied by source and participant and was provided uncurated.

For this clone: What this receptor recognizes is not known. No much larger clone exists at a distance of one base, and base qualities are not known.

CDR1 and CDR2 (GTSNPN, SVGIG) derive from the germline V gene (reference sequence). There are 13 amino acids in the CDR3, from cysteine to phenylalanine inclusive. The read is trimmed to its CDR3 DNA, 39 bases read in frame from base 1. V is reduced by 8 bases and J by 7 bases, leaving a spacing of 18 bases between them. Participants in the prospective study were aged roughly 18 to 89 years, lived in 20 to 25 United States geographic areas, and enrolled through a virtual design. In the prospective study, participants were assigned to cohorts based on the clinical history participants reported in a screening survey and a study questionnaire. Mobile phlebotomists in the prospective study collected whole blood, serum and a nasopharyngeal or oropharyngeal swab from every participant. Over an approximately 2-month period, participants in the prospective study had the option of providing additional blood draws and questionnaires. Prospective study blood samples were shipped either frozen or at room temperature before DNA extraction.

The immunoSEQ Assay, a bias-controlled multiplex PCR, was used to amplify TCRbeta CDR3 regions from genomic DNA. The original pipeline was this. Nucleated cell counts per sample were estimated from amplification of reference gene primers within the assay. To quantify the absolute abundance of each unique TCRbeta CDR3 rearrangement, sequence reads were collapsed and filtered. For each sample, productive Simpson clonality was calculated as the square root of Simpson's diversity index across productive rearrangements. The immuneACCESS repertoire file appears here via TCRdb, limited to in-frame rearrangements. These files lack a portion of the clones; in checked studies, under half of the deficit traces to unresolved V genes, and the cause of the others is not known. That table gives V, J and clone size, and the DNA gave D and trimming. Recorded for this sample are about 200,000 clones; about 83% of them occurred a single time. 4.5% to 7% of the sample comes from the top ten.

The chain was built from TRBV30 and TRBJ2-1; matching of 6 bases hints at TRBD2 as the D gene. Sequencing used PBMCs or T cells enriched from blood (not recorded which). The sequence was collected from a man aged 40-49 years with acute COVID-19. The nucleotide sequence is TGTGCCGGACTAAGTCAGGGTAGGAATGAGCAGTTCTTC. The resulting protein is CAGLSQGRNEQFF. Beyond the CDR3, the reference TRBV30 and TRBJ2-1 genes provide the residues; the full variable domain reads: SQTIHQWPATLVQPVGSPLSLECTVEGTSNPNLYWYRQAAGRGLQLLFYSVGIGQISSEVPQNLSASRPQDRQFILSSKKLLLSDSGFYLCAGLSQGRNEQFFGPGTRLTVL.